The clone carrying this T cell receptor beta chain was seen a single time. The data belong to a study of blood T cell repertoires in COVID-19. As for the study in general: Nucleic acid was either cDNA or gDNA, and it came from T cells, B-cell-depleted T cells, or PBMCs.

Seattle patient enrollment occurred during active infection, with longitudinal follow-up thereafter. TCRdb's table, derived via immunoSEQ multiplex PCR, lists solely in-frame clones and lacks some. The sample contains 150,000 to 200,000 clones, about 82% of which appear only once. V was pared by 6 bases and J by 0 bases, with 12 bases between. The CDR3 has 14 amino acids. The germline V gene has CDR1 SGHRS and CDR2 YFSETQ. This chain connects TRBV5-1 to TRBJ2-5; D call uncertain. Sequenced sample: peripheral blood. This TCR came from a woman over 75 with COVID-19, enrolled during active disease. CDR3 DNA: TGCGCCAGCACTCTTGGCACGTACCAAGAGACCCAGTACTTC. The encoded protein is CASTLGTYQETQYF.